These 4 T cell receptor beta chains were all obtained from the same sample, sequenced in a study of blood T cells in healthy people across ages. The second PCR ran about 6 to 11 cycles with a sample-barcoded 5' primer and J-beta primers. A single record per CDR3 protein comes from TCRdb applying MiXCR to the 5' RACE reads. The data show roughly 500,000 distinct CDR3 sequences, with roughly a quarter seen just once and approximately 17% held by the top ten. Sequencing was carried out using blood. Receptor source: a woman aged 70-85 years in good health.

The chain carries TRBV20-1 and TRBJ2-3; 8 bases align to TRBD2. Germline V CDR1 and CDR2: DFQATT, SNEGSKA (reference sequence). J lost 5 bases, V lost 1 base, and 5 bases had no gene match. The CDR3 sequence is 14 residues long. As DNA, the CDR3 is TGCAGTGCTAGAGCTAGCGGGCGGGGAGATACGCAGTATTTT. Translated, it gives CSARASGRGDTQYF.

Worth noting for this clonotype: Mismatch with germline at one junction end may stem from a read error. The gene calls are TRBV7-2 and TRBJ2-7; 9 nucleotides line up with TRBD2. The CDR3 runs to 14 residues. Germline V gene lookup returns CDR1 SGHTA and CDR2 FQGNSA. The CDR3 nucleotides are TGTGCCAGCAGCGTAGCTGCAGCGGGAGGCGAGCAGTACTTC. This translates into CASSVAAAGGEQYF.

The J gene is TRBJ2-5, the V gene TRBV5-1; D gene ambiguous. Trimming removed 0 bases at V and 7 bases at J, with 10 bases between. The germline gives CDR1 SGHRS, CDR2 YFSETQ. The CDR3 consists of 13 residues. The CDR3 region is CASSLARSGTQYF. CDR3 coding DNA: TGCGCCAGCAGCTTGGCCAGGTCTGGGACCCAGTACTTC.

V and J are TRBV5-1 and TRBJ1-6; D remains unclear. This CDR3 contains 13 residues. V lost 0 bases, J lost 14 bases, and 12 bases lay in between. Germline V gene data show CDR1 as SGHRS and CDR2 as YFSETQ. CDR3 DNA: TGCGCCAGCAGCTTGGGAGGGCAGGCCACCCTCCACTTT. Translation gives CASSLGGQATLHF.